This is a list of T cell receptor beta chains from one sample in a study of T cells after yellow fever vaccination. TCRdb re-derived calls from the 5' RACE reads in MiXCR, one entry per CDR3 protein. The profile shows 250,000 or so distinct CDR3 sequences, roughly 3.7% of them singletons. The sequences come from PBMCs, collected 15 days after the yellow fever booster vaccination. The receptors originated from a man between 18 and 29 years old who received the YFV17D yellow fever vaccine. Both conserved end residues are part of each CDR3. D genes are given only for firm matches. Only part of the rows carry a size: once, few, many, or a class if the clone is expanded.

j_call | v_call | clone_size | d_call | cdr3_nt | cdr3_aa
TRBJ2-3 | TRBV7-2 | - | - | TGTGCCAGCAGCTCCAAGAACCGTAACACAGATACGCAGTATTTT | CASSSKNRNTDTQYF
TRBJ1-5 | TRBV6-2/TRBV6-3 | many | TRBD1 | TGTGCCAGCAGTTATCTTCCGACCGGGACAGCTGACAATCAGCCCCAGCATTTT | CASSYLPTGTADNQPQHF
TRBJ1-2 | TRBV7-2 | many | TRBD1 | TGTGCCAGCAGCTTAGCGCCCCTGTCGACAGGGCGCGGGAACTATGGCTACACCTTC | CASSLAPLSTGRGNYGYTF
TRBJ2-1 | TRBV20-1 | - | - | TGCAGTGCACTTCCGACAGGGAGGGTCTTCAATGAGCAGTTCTTC | CSALPTGRVFNEQFF
TRBJ1-1 | TRBV4-3 | many | TRBD1 | TGCGCCAGCAGCCCCGGGACAGGGTTTGTCACTGAAGCTTTCTTT | CASSPGTGFVTEAFF
TRBJ2-5 | TRBV5-6 | many | - | TGTGCCAGCAGCCAGCCGCCCCTGGAAGAGACCCAGTACTTC | CASSQPPLEETQYF
TRBJ1-6 | TRBV6-2/TRBV6-3 | - | TRBD1 | TGTGCCAGCAGTTCGCCCGGGACAGCAGGGACACCCCTCCACTTT | CASSSPGTAGTPLHF
TRBJ1-3 | TRBV20-1 | - | - | TGCAGTGCTAGAAACTCTGGAAACACCATATATTTT | CSARNSGNTIYF
TRBJ1-5 | TRBV6-6 | few | TRBD1 | TGTGCCAGCAGTTACCCTCAGGGGGAAGGCAATCAGCCCCAGCATTTT | CASSYPQGEGNQPQHF
TRBJ2-7 | TRBV4-3 | many | - | TGCGCCAGCAGCCAAGAGCCGGGCTCCTACGAGCAGTACTTC | CASSQEPGSYEQYF